This T cell receptor (beta chain) was recorded in a study of CD8 T cells in Susac syndrome. Across the whole study: When their blood was taken, the Susac syndrome patients had either not yet had any therapy, were taking corticosteroids, or were taking intravenous immunoglobulin alone.

The recently defined diagnostic criteria for definite or probable disease were met by the Susac syndrome patients. Negative isolation was used for CD8+ and CD4+ T cells, and FACS enrichment was applied to TEMRA cells. V shed 4 bases and J 2 bases; nucleotides not matched to a gene: 6. Germline V lookup: CDR1 DFQATT, CDR2 SNEGSKA (reference sequence). The CDR3 length is 14 residues. When the RNA was reverse transcribed, random hexamers were used with an input of roughly 0.45 to 1 ug. By means of immunoSEQ multiplex PCR, TCR beta CDR3 spanning 54 Vbeta and 13 Jbeta underwent amplification. TCRdb reanalysed the immunoSEQ multiplex PCR reads using MiXCR and keeps one entry per CDR3 protein. The sample lists about 94,000 distinct CDR3 sequences, about 95% occurring once.

Sequenced sample: CD4+ T cells from PBMCs. The J gene is TRBJ1-2, the V gene TRBV20-1, with 8 nucleotides matching TRBD1. This receptor was identified in a human donor with Susac syndrome. CDR3 protein: CSATRTGRNYGYTF. The CDR3, as DNA: TGCAGTGCTACCCGGACAGGGAGGAACTATGGCTACACCTTC.